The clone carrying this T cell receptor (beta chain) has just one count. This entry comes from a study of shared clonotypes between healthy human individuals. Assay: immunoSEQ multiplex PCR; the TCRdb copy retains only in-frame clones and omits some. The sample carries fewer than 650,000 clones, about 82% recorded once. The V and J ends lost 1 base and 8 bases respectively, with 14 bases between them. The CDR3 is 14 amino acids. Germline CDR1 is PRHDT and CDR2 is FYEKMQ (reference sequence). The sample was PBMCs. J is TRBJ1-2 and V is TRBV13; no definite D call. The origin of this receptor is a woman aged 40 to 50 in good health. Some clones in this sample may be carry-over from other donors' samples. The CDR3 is CASSLVRSVGGYTF. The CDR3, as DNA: TGTGCCAGCAGCTTAGTACGGAGCGTAGGGGGCTACACCTTC.